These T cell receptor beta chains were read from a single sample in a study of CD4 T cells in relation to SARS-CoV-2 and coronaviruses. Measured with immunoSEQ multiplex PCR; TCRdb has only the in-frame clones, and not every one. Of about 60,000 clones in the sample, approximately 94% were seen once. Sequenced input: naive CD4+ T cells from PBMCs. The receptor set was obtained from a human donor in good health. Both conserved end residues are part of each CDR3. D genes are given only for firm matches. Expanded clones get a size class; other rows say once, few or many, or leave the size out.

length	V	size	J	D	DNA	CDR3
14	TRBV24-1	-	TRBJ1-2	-	TGTGCCACCAGTGATTCAAGGATTAACTATGGCTACACCTTC	CATSDSRINYGYTF
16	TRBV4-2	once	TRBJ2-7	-	TGTGCCAGCAGCCAAGAAGGAGGGCGGGCGTCCTACGAGCAGTACTTC	CASSQEGGRASYEQYF
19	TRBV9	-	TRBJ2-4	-	TGTGCCAGCAGCGTAGACCCGGGCCCACCAGACGTAGCCAAAAGCATTCAGTACTTC	CASSVDPGPPDVAKSIQYF
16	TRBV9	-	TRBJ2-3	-	TGTGCCAGCAGCGTGGAATCCCAGCCACTCCTAGGTACGCAGTATTTT	CASSVESQPLLGTQYF
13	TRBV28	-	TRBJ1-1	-	TGTGCCAGCAGTTTGGGTCCTAACACTGAAGCTTTCTTT	CASSLGPNTEAFF
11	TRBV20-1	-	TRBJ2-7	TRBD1	TGCAGCAAACAGGGGACCTACGAGCAGTACTTC	CSKQGTYEQYF
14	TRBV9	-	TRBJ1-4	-	TGTGCCAGCAGCGTAAGGCCCGCGGGTGAAAAACTGTTTTTT	CASSVRPAGEKLFF
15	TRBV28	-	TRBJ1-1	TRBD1	TGTGCCAGCAGTTTACCCGGGACAGGGAAGACTGAAGCTTTCTTT	CASSLPGTGKTEAFF
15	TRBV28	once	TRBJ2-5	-	TGTGCCACCGTCGGAGGGCAGGGGACCCTAGAGACCCAGTACTTC	CATVGGQGTLETQYF
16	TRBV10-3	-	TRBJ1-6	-	TGTGCCATCAGTGAGTCAGAGGGGGGAGTAAATTCACCCCTCCACTTT	CAISESEGGVNSPLHF
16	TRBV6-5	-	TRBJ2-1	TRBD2	TGTGCCAGCAGTTACGCGGCTAGCGGGAGAGCCGGTGAGCAGTTCTTC	CASSYAASGRAGEQFF
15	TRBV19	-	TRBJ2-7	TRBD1	TGTGCCAGTAGTATCCCCGGGACAGGGGTCTACGAGCAGTACTTC	CASSIPGTGVYEQYF
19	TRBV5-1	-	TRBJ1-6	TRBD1	TGCGCCAGCAGCTTAGGCGGACAGGGGGCAAGCACCTATAATTCACCCCTCCACTTT	CASSLGGQGASTYNSPLHF
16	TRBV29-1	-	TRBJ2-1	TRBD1	TGCAGCGCCCCCGGGACAGGGGGCGTAGGGTACAATGAGCAGTTCTTC	CSAPGTGGVGYNEQFF
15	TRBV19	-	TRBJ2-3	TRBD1	TGTGCCAGTACCAAGGGACAGGGGGGCACAGATACGCAGTATTTT	CASTKGQGGTDTQYF
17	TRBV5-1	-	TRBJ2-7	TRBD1	TGCGCCAGCAGCAAGACAGGGGGCGCCAGGAGCTCCTACGAGCAGTACTTC	CASSKTGGARSSYEQYF
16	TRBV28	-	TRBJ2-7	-	TGTGCCAGCAGTTTAGTACGGTTCGGGGGAACGGACGAGCAGTACTTC	CASSLVRFGGTDEQYF
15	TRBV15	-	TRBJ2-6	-	TGTGCCACCAGCACGCGGGCCTTTGGGGCCAACGTCCTGACTTTC	CATSTRAFGANVLTF
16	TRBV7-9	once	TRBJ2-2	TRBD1	TGTGCCAGCAGATCAACCGGGACAGGGGGCACCGGGGAGCTGTTTTTT	CASRSTGTGGTGELFF
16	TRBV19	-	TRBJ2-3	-	TGTGCCAGTAGTATTCGGGGGCCGCGGAGCACAGATACGCAGTATTTT	CASSIRGPRSTDTQYF
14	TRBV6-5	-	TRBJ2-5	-	TGTGCCAGCAGTACCGGGATCCCGGGTGGGACCCAGTACTTC	CASSTGIPGGTQYF
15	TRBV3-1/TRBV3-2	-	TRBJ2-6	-	TGTGCCAGCAGCCGACGGAATTCTGGGGCCAACGTCCTGACTTTC	CASSRRNSGANVLTF
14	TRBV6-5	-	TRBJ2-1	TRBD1	TGTGCCAGCAGTTCCGGGACAGGGAGTGCTGAGCAGTTCTTC	CASSSGTGSAEQFF
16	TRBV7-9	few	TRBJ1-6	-	TGTGCCAGCAGCGAGGGTCTCACCGCCCGCAATTCACCCCTCCACTTT	CASSEGLTARNSPLHF
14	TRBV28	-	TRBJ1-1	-	TGTGCCAGCAGTTTCGACAGGCGGGGCACTGAAGCTTTCTTT	CASSFDRRGTEAFF
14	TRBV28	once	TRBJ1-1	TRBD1	TGTGCCAGCAGTCTCTCAGGGGGCAACACTGAAGCTTTCTTT	CASSLSGGNTEAFF
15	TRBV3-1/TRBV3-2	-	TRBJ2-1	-	TGTGCCAGCAGCCAACAGGGGAGCTCCTACAATGAGCAGTTCTTC	CASSQQGSSYNEQFF
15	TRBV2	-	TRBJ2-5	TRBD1	TGTGCCAGCAGGGAGACAGGGGCCGGGCGGGAGACCCAGTACTTC	CASRETGAGRETQYF
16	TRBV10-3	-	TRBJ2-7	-	TGTGCCATCAGTGAGCCGACGGGGGAACGGTCCTACGAGCAGTACTTC	CAISEPTGERSYEQYF
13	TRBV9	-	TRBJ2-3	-	TGTGCCAGCAGCGTAGAAGGACACGTTACGCAGTATTTT	CASSVEGHVTQYF
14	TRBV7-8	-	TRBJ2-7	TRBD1	TGTGCCAGCAGCCCTTGGACAGGGGGCTCCGAGCAGTACTTC	CASSPWTGGSEQYF
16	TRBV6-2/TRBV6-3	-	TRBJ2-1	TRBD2	TGTGCCAGCAGTCCCCGGATGGCGGGAGGGCCTGGTGAGCAGTTCTTC	CASSPRMAGGPGEQFF
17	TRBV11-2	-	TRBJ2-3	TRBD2	TGTGCCAGCAGCGGACGACTAGCGGGAGGGTACACAGATACGCAGTATTTT	CASSGRLAGGYTDTQYF
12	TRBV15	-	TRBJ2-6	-	TGTGCCACCTCGAGGGGGGCCAACGTCCTGACTTTC	CATSRGANVLTF
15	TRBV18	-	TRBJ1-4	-	TGTGCCAGCTCATCCCCGGGTGCAACTAATGAAAAACTGTTTTTT	CASSSPGATNEKLFF
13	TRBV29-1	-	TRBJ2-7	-	TGCAGCGTTGACCAGGGCAGGGGCTACGAGCAGTACTTC	CSVDQGRGYEQYF
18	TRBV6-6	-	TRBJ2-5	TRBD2	TGTGCCAGCAGTCGACCGTCACGGGAGGGCCGTGGGCAAGAGACCCAGTACTTC	CASSRPSREGRGQETQYF
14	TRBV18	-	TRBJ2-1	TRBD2	TGTGCCAGCTCACCCCCTAGCGGGACAAATGAGCAGTTCTTC	CASSPPSGTNEQFF
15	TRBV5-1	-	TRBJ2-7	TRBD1	TGCGCCAGCAGCTTACAGGGGGCGCCCCTCTACGAGCAGTACTTC	CASSLQGAPLYEQYF
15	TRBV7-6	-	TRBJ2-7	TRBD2	TGTGCCAGCAGCTTAGGCCCTAGCGGTCCCTACGAGCAGTACTTC	CASSLGPSGPYEQYF
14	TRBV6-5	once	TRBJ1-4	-	TGTGCCAGCGGACACAACAGGGTTAGCGAAAAACTGTTTTTT	CASGHNRVSEKLFF
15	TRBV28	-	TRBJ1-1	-	TGTGCCAGCAGTTTATTAGACAATTCGAACACTGAAGCTTTCTTT	CASSLLDNSNTEAFF
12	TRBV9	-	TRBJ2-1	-	TGTGCCAGCAGCGACTACTACAATGAGCAGTTCTTC	CASSDYYNEQFF
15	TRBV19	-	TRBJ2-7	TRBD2	TGTGCCAGTAGTATAGAGGCTAGCGGGAGACCCGAGCAGTACTTC	CASSIEASGRPEQYF
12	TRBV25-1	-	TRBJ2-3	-	TGTGCCAGCGCTCCCGCCACAGATACGCAGTATTTT	CASAPATDTQYF
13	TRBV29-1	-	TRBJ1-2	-	TGCAGTTATGCTGGGGGGGGAAGCTATGGCTACACCTTC	CSYAGGGSYGYTF
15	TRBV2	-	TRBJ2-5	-	TGTGCCAGCAGAAAACGGGTGGGCGTGAGGGAGACCCAGTACTTC	CASRKRVGVRETQYF
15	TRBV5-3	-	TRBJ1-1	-	TGTGCCAGAAGCTACCACCCGAAGGGGAGCACTGAAGCTTTCTTT	CARSYHPKGSTEAFF
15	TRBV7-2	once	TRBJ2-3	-	TGTGCCAGCAGCTTTCCTGGATCGAGCACAGATACGCAGTATTTT	CASSFPGSSTDTQYF
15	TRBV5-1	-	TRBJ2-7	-	TGCGCCAGCAGCTACTTTGGAGACGCAGGCTACGAGCAGTACTTC	CASSYFGDAGYEQYF